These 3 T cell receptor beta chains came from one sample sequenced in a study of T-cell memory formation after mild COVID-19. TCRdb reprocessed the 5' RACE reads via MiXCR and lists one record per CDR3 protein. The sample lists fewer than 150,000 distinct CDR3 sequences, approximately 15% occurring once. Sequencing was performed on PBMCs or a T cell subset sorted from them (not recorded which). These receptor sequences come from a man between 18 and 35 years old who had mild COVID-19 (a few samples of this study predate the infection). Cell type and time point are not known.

The CDR3 DNA follows: TGTGCCAGCAGCTCCCGGACGGAGTACGAGCAGTACTTC. This codes for CASSSRTEYEQYF. V gene TRBV11-2 combines with J gene TRBJ2-7; D not resolved. CDR3 length: 13 residues. Trimming took off 4 bases at V and 4 bases at J, with 11 bases between the two ends. CDR1 is SGHAT, CDR2 FQNNGV, per germline. The variable domain in full, with the rest retrieved from reference TRBV11-2 and TRBJ2-7, is EAGVAQSPRYKIIEKRQSVAFWCNPISGHATLYWYQQILGQGPKLLIQFQNNGVVDDSQLPKDRFSAERLKGVDSTLKIQPAKLEDSAVYLCASSSRTEYEQYFGPGTRLTVT.

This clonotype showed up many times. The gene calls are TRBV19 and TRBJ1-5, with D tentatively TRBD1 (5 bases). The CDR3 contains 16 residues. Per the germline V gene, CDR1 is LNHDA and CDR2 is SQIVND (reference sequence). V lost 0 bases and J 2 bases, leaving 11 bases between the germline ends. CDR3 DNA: TGTGCCAGTAGTATAGATGGGGCAGGAGGCAATCAGCCCCAGCATTTT. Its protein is CASSIDGAGGNQPQHF.

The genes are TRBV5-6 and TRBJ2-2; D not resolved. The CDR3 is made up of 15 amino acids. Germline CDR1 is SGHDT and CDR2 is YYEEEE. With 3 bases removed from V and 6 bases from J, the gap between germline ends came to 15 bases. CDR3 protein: CASSSTPTEPGELFF. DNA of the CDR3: TGTGCCAGCAGCTCCACCCCCACAGAACCCGGGGAGCTGTTTTTT.